This is a list of T cell receptor beta chains from one sample in a study of control samples from healthy donors and cancer patients. Sequencing was performed with immunoSEQ multiplex PCR; in TCRdb, only in-frame clones are kept and a portion is missing. Of 15,000 to 20,000 clones in the sample, roughly 91% are singletons; the top ten hold approximately 9.3%. The sequencing input was PBMCs. These receptors were taken from a woman aged 55 to 70 with head and neck cancer. Both conserved end residues are part of each CDR3. The order of the fields is V gene, D gene, clone size, J gene, CDR3 protein, CDR3 DNA. A D gene is named only where the DNA matches it firmly. Not every row has a clone size; where given, it reads once, few, many or a size class.

TRBV28	-	-	TRBJ1-1	CATSREMNTEAFF	TGTGCCACCAGCCGGGAAATGAACACTGAAGCTTTCTTT
TRBV5-1	TRBD2	-	TRBJ2-1	CASSGTSGRNEQFF	TGCGCCAGCAGCGGGACTAGCGGGAGGAATGAGCAGTTCTTC
TRBV6-2/TRBV6-3	TRBD1	-	TRBJ1-6	CASSYASGQGRGWGSPLHF	TGTGCCAGCAGTTACGCTTCGGGACAGGGAAGGGGATGGGGTTCACCCCTCCACTTT
TRBV6-5	TRBD2	-	TRBJ2-7	CASTRLAGASYEQYF	TGTGCCAGCACCAGACTAGCGGGAGCCTCCTACGAGCAGTACTTC
TRBV3-1/TRBV3-2	TRBD1	-	TRBJ2-1	CASSQGQGSYNEQFF	TGTGCCAGCAGCCAAGGACAGGGTTCCTACAATGAGCAGTTCTTC
TRBV6-1	TRBD2	-	TRBJ2-1	CASSEGGRALDEQFF	TGTGCCAGCAGTGAGGGGGGGAGGGCCCTCGATGAGCAGTTCTTC
TRBV6-1	-	-	TRBJ2-3	CASSDNSADTQYF	TGTGCCAGCAGTGACAATTCGGCAGATACGCAGTATTTT
TRBV28	TRBD1	-	TRBJ1-3	CASSLQGAGNTIYF	TGTGCCAGCAGTTTACAGGGGGCTGGAAACACCATATATTTT
TRBV9	-	-	TRBJ2-2	CASSVGGGGANTGELFF	TGTGCCAGCAGCGTAGGAGGAGGGGGCGCGAACACCGGGGAGCTGTTTTTT
TRBV7-6	-	-	TRBJ1-6	CASSPMGGGSNSPLHF	TGTGCCAGCAGCCCCATGGGTGGGGGGAGTAATTCACCCCTCCACTTT
TRBV24-1	-	-	TRBJ2-1	CATSDPWGRINEQFF	TGTGCCACCAGTGATCCTTGGGGCAGGATCAATGAGCAGTTCTTC
TRBV5-4	TRBD1	-	TRBJ2-5	CASSDDRGGGQETQYF	TGTGCCAGCAGCGACGACAGGGGAGGAGGCCAAGAGACCCAGTACTTC
TRBV9	-	-	TRBJ2-7	CASSVGQGGEQYF	TGTGCCAGCAGCGTAGGACAGGGAGGCGAGCAGTACTTC
TRBV9	-	once	TRBJ2-3	CASSVEGSGSIEQYF	TGTGCCAGCAGCGTAGAGGGTAGCGGTAGCATCGAGCAGTATTTT
TRBV28	TRBD1	-	TRBJ2-1	CASTDRVPSSYNEQFF	TGTGCCAGCACCGACAGGGTGCCCAGCTCCTACAATGAGCAGTTCTTC
TRBV19	-	-	TRBJ2-7	CASSLRDTHYEQYF	TGTGCCAGTAGTCTCCGGGACACCCACTACGAGCAGTACTTC
TRBV24-1	-	once	TRBJ2-2	CATSDWGTTGELFF	TGTGCCACCAGTGATTGGGGGACAACCGGGGAGCTGTTTTTT
TRBV6-5	TRBD1	-	TRBJ1-1	CASRLQGGNTEAFF	TGTGCCAGCAGGCTACAGGGGGGGAACACTGAAGCTTTCTTT
TRBV7-3	TRBD2	-	TRBJ2-2	CASSLHSTSGPTGELFF	TGTGCCAGCAGCTTACATTCGACTAGCGGACCCACCGGGGAGCTGTTTTTT
TRBV28	TRBD1	-	TRBJ1-1	CASSSRGTGKTEAFF	TGTGCCAGCAGTTCGCGGGGGACAGGGAAAACTGAAGCTTTCTTT
TRBV18	-	-	TRBJ1-1	CASSPGPGTEAFF	TGTGCCAGCTCACCGGGCCCTGGGACTGAAGCTTTCTTT
TRBV12-3/TRBV12-4	-	-	TRBJ1-1	CASSLRTAAEAFF	TGTGCCAGCAGTCTCCGGACAGCAGCTGAAGCTTTCTTT
TRBV28	-	once	TRBJ1-2	CASRVLMMSNYGYTF	TGTGCCAGCAGGGTTTTGATGATGAGTAACTATGGCTACACCTTC
TRBV4-1	TRBD1	few	TRBJ1-5	CASSRTGSEDQPQHF	TGCGCCAGCAGTCGGACAGGGAGTGAGGATCAGCCCCAGCATTTT
TRBV29-1	-	-	TRBJ2-1	CSVTGNSYNEQFF	TGCAGCGTTACAGGTAACTCCTACAATGAGCAGTTCTTC
TRBV7-2	-	-	TRBJ1-3	CASSETGTTGNTIYF	TGTGCCAGCAGCGAAACAGGGACTACTGGAAACACCATATATTTT
TRBV11-2	TRBD1	once	TRBJ1-2	CASSLDQRDRGLLKDYGYTF	TGTGCCAGCAGCTTAGATCAAAGGGACAGGGGTCTACTGAAAGACTATGGCTACACCTTC